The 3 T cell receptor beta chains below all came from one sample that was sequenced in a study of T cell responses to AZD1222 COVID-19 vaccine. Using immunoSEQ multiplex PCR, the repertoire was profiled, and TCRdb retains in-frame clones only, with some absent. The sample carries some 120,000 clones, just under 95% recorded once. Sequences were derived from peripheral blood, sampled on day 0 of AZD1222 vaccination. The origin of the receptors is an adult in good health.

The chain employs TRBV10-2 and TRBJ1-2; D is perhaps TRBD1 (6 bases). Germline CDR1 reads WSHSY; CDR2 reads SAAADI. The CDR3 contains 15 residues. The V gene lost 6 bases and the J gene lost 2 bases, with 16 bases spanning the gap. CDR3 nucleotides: TGCGCCAGCAGCCCTAGTCCCACAGGGAACTATGGCTACACCTTC. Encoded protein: CASSPSPTGNYGYTF.

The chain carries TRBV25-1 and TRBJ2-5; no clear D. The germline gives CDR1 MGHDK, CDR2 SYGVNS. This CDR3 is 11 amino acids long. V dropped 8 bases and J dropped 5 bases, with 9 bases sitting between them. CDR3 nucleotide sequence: TGTGCCAGCCGTAGTTTGGAGACCCAGTACTTC. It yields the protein CASRSLETQYF.

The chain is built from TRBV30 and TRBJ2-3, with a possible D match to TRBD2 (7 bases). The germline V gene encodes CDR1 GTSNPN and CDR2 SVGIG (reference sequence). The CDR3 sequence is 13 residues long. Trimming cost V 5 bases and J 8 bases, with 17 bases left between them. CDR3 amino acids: CAWGRGSGGTQYF. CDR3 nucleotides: TGTGCCTGGGGAAGGGGGTCGGGGGGTACGCAGTATTTT.